The 24 T cell receptor beta chains below come from one sample, sequenced in a study of T cell responses to AZD1222 COVID-19 vaccine. Sequencing used immunoSEQ multiplex PCR; TCRdb keeps in-frame clones, though not all of them. The sample contains tens of thousands of clones, around 90% of which appear only once. The sample consisted of peripheral blood, taken 28 days after the second AZD1222 dose. The receptors were gathered from an adult who received the AZD1222 COVID-19 vaccine.

The rearrangement links TRBV3-1 (or the pseudogene TRBV3-2) to TRBJ2-1; D is perhaps TRBD1 (6 bases). The germline CDR1 and CDR2 sequences are LGHDT and YNNKEL (reference sequence). The germline V and J ends were trimmed by 0 bases and 12 bases, with 21 bases remaining between them. CDR3 size: 16 residues. CDR3 DNA: TGTGCCAGCAGCCAAGATCTGGCAGGGGCCCGGCTGGGGCAGTTCTTC. Protein product: CASSQDLAGARLGQFF.

The chain links TRBV4-1 to TRBJ2-1; 14 bases match TRBD2. After removal of 0 bases from V and 10 bases from J, the junction contained 11 bases not matched to a gene. This CDR3 spans 18 amino acids. Per germline, CDR1 MGHRA and CDR2 YSYEKL. CDR3 in DNA: TGCGCCAGCAGCCAAGAACGACTAGCGGGAGGGGGGTACGGGGAGCAGTTCTTC. Protein: CASSQERLAGGGYGEQFF.

This clone was picked up a small number of times. The junction shows a germline mismatch at one end, possibly a read error. The chain combines TRBV6-6 with TRBJ1-5, with D uncertain. CDR3 size: 12 residues. CDR1 and CDR2 (germline): MNHNY, SVGAGI (reference sequence). The CDR3 sequence is CASSDSNRPQHF. CDR3 nucleotides: TGTGCCAGCAGCGATAGCAATCGGCCCCAGCATTTT.

This clone was counted a few times. The chain is built from TRBV6-5 and TRBJ1-6; D unclear. Germline-derived CDR1 and CDR2 are MNHEY and SVGAGI. The CDR3 sequence is 13 residues long. The ends were cut back, 6 bases at V and 3 bases at J, with 6 bases in the middle. The CDR3 coding sequence is TGTGCCAGCAGGGGCAGCTATAATTCACCCCTCCACTTT. Protein: CASRGSYNSPLHF.

The chain couples TRBV18 to TRBJ1-4, with no clear D. CDR3 length equals 15 residues. The V and J ends lost 0 bases and 5 bases respectively, with 10 bases between them. Per the germline V gene, CDR1 is KGHSH and CDR2 is LQKENI. The CDR3 DNA follows: TGTGCCAGCTCACCACCGAGGACCCTCAATGAAAAACTGTTTTTT. Amino acids: CASSPPRTLNEKLFF.

The chain combines TRBV5-1 with TRBJ1-3; D gene ambiguous. The germline CDR1 and CDR2 sequences are SGHRS and YFSETQ. CDR3 length: 15 residues. The ends were cut back, 0 bases at V and 0 bases at J, with 7 bases in the middle. CDR3 in DNA: TGCGCCAGCAGCTTGGTTCCCGGCTCTGGAAACACCATATATTTT. It encodes CASSLVPGSGNTIYF.

The J gene is TRBJ2-5, the V gene TRBV28, with D maybe TRBD2 (7 bases). The germline V and J ends were trimmed by 3 bases and 5 bases, with 16 bases remaining between them. CDR1 MDHEN and CDR2 SYDVKM come from the germline V gene. The CDR3 length is 15 residues. In DNA, the CDR3 is TGTGCCAGCAGTTTGGGGGGGGCGCGTCGGGAGACCCAGTACTTC. Its translation is CASSLGGARRETQYF.

This clone was seen once. The rearrangement joins TRBV5-1 to TRBJ2-5, with TRBD2 identical over 10 bases. Looked up from germline, CDR1 is SGHRS and CDR2 is YFSETQ. The CDR3 is made up of 17 amino acids. V dropped 0 bases and J dropped 5; count of bases not matched to a gene: 10. The CDR3 here is CASSLGPLAGDGETQYF. The CDR3, as DNA: TGCGCCAGCAGCTTGGGGCCTCTAGCGGGAGACGGGGAGACCCAGTACTTC.

The chain is built from TRBV5-1 and TRBJ2-1, with 8 bases that match TRBD2. The junction had 8 bases not matched to a gene; V was cut back by 4 bases and J by 8 bases. Germline CDR1 reads SGHRS; CDR2 reads YFSETQ. CDR3 length: 14 amino acids. CDR3 residues: CASSQPGLVDEQFF. In DNA, the CDR3 is TGCGCCAGCAGCCAGCCGGGACTAGTCGATGAGCAGTTCTTC.

The V call is TRBV19, the J call TRBJ1-5, with D possibly matching TRBD1 (6 bases). The CDR3 totals 14 residues. V lost 8 bases and J 5 bases, leaving 16 bases between the germline ends. Germline lookup yields CDR1 LNHDA and CDR2 SQIVND (reference sequence). The CDR3, as DNA: TGTGCCAGTGAGGGCAGGGGCCCGGATCAGCCCCAGCATTTT. This translates into CASEGRGPDQPQHF.

This chain connects TRBV29-1 to TRBJ2-1; D is unresolved. This CDR3 has 11 amino acids. CDR1 is SQVTM, CDR2 ANQGSEA, per germline. Deletions cut 5 bases from V and 6 bases from J, with 8 bases between. The chain's CDR3 is CSVNWGNEQFF. As DNA, the CDR3 is TGCAGCGTTAATTGGGGCAATGAGCAGTTCTTC.

This clone appeared a single time. V gene TRBV7-9 combines with J gene TRBJ2-1; TRBD2 is a possible D gene (5 bases). The CDR3 covers 12 residues. The V gene lost 5 bases and the J gene lost 7 bases, with 9 bases spanning the gap. The germline V gene has CDR1 SEHNR and CDR2 FQNEAQ (reference sequence). CDR3 sequence (DNA): TGTGCCAGCAGCCCGACTAAGAATGAGCAGTTCTTC. Its protein product is CASSPTKNEQFF. Full variable domain (rest looked up from reference TRBV7-9 and TRBJ2-1): DTGVSQNPRHKITKRGQNVTFRCDPISEHNRLYWYRQTLGQGPEFLTYFQNEAQLEKSRLLSDRFSAERPKGSFSTLEIQRTEQGDSAMYLCASSPTKNEQFFGPGTRLTVL.

The genes are TRBV12-3 or TRBV12-4 and TRBJ2-7, with unresolved D. The CDR3 is 13 amino acids. The V end lost 0 bases, the J end lost 0 bases, and 3 bases lay between the germline ends. Written as DNA, the CDR3 is TGTGCCAGCAGTTTAGCACCCTCCTACGAGCAGTACTTC. Translated, it gives CASSLAPSYEQYF.

The chain is built from TRBV2 and TRBJ2-7; no reliable D call. Germline-derived CDR1 and CDR2 are SNHLY and FYNNEI. This CDR3 is 13 amino acids long. Trimming took 2 bases from V and 3 from J, leaving 8 bases between them. The CDR3 spells CASSERSFYEQYF. In DNA, the CDR3 is TGTGCCAGCAGTGAAAGGTCATTCTACGAGCAGTACTTC.

CDR3 DNA: TGCGCCAGCAGCTTCTCTGGGGATGGCTACACCTTC. Residues: CASSFSGDGYTF. The genes are TRBV5-1 and TRBJ1-2; no clear D gene. CDR1 and CDR2 (germline): SGHRS, YFSETQ. There are 12 residues in the CDR3. Trimming removed 2 bases from V and 6 bases from J, with 8 bases in between.

Remarks on this clone: Other DNA sequences within the sample encode an identical CDR3. The rearrangement links TRBV19 to TRBJ1-5, with 7 nucleotides matching TRBD1. The length of the CDR3 is 16 residues. Germline assignment: CDR1 LNHDA and CDR2 SQIVND (reference sequence). Trimming at V came to 2 bases and at J to 0 bases, leaving 4 bases not matched to a gene. CDR3 coding DNA: TGTGCCAGTAGTATATCAGGGGGACCTAGCAATCAGCCCCAGCATTTT. Protein sequence: CASSISGGPSNQPQHF.

V is TRBV7-9 and J is TRBJ2-1; TRBD1 agrees at 7 bases. J gave up 6 bases and V 6 bases, and 14 bases lay outside the gene matches. Germline V CDR1 and CDR2: SEHNR, FQNEAQ (reference sequence). This CDR3 has 16 amino acids. This CDR3 is CASSPRTGKKFNEQFF. In nucleotides, the CDR3 is TGTGCCAGCAGTCCACGGACAGGAAAGAAATTCAATGAGCAGTTCTTC.

This chain joins TRBV29-1 and TRBJ2-5, with D uncertain. The CDR3 contains 12 residues. Germline V gene data show CDR1 as SQVTM and CDR2 as ANQGSEA. With 3 bases removed from V and 2 bases from J, the gap between germline ends came to 7 bases. Here the CDR3 DNA reads TGCAGCGTTGAGCGCCAACAAGAGACCCAGTACTTC. This encodes CSVERQQETQYF.

A single count supports this clone. The chain links TRBV3-1 (or the pseudogene TRBV3-2) to TRBJ1-2; no firm D call. The CDR3 totals 12 residues. CDR1 LGHDT and CDR2 YNNKEL come from the germline V gene (reference sequence). The V and J ends lost 1 base and 6 bases respectively, with 6 bases between them. The CDR3 nucleotides read TGTGCCAGCAGCCAAGGGATAGATGGCTACACCTTC. Its translation: CASSQGIDGYTF.

The chain is built from TRBV29-1 and TRBJ2-1; D might be TRBD1 (8 bases). CDR1 is SQVTM, CDR2 ANQGSEA, per germline. The CDR3 is 13 residues long. The ends were cut back, 1 base at V and 8 bases at J, with 12 bases in the middle. As DNA, the CDR3 is TGCAGCGTTGAAGGGACAGGGAGGGATGAGCAGTTCTTC. Amino acids: CSVEGTGRDEQFF.

V is TRBV6-5 and J is TRBJ1-5; possible D gene TRBD1, 5 bases. CDR1 and CDR2 (germline): MNHEY, SVGAGI. There are 15 residues in the CDR3. The V end was cut by 6 bases, the J end by 1 base, with 13 bases between. The CDR3 spells CASRMRGGSNQPQHF. CDR3 DNA: TGTGCCAGCAGGATGAGGGGTGGAAGCAATCAGCCCCAGCATTTT.

This rearrangement joins TRBV29-1 to TRBJ2-7, with TRBD2 identical over 11 bases. Germline V gene lookup returns CDR1 SQVTM and CDR2 ANQGSEA. CDR3 length: 16 residues. The trim removed 4 bases at V and 5 bases at J, leaving 13 bases unmatched. CDR3: CSVGLAGGQPGHEQYF. CDR3 DNA: TGCAGCGTTGGATTAGCGGGAGGGCAGCCTGGCCACGAGCAGTACTTC.

The gene calls are TRBV27 and TRBJ2-3; D unclear. V lost 8 bases to trimming and J lost 5 bases, with 8 bases between them. The CDR3 extends over 11 amino acids. From germline, CDR1 is MNHEY and CDR2 SMNVEV (reference sequence). CDR3 nucleotide sequence: TGTGCCAGCGCTGGGCGAGATACGCAGTATTTT. Its translation is CASAGRDTQYF.

This chain connects TRBV5-1 to TRBJ2-7, with unresolved D. V gave up 0 bases and J gave up 3 bases, with 4 bases separating them. Germline CDR1 reads SGHRS; CDR2 reads YFSETQ. CDR3 size: 12 residues. CDR3: CASSLEGYEQYF. The DNA for the CDR3 is TGCGCCAGCAGCTTGGAAGGCTACGAGCAGTACTTC.